Given below is one T cell receptor beta chain in context. One end of the junction varies from germline; a read error may be responsible. Germline V gene sequence: CDR1 SEHNR, CDR2 FQNEAQ (reference sequence). The CDR3 is 13 residues long. The sample is drawn from a study of T cells in Graves' hyperthyroidism and ophthalmopathy. RNA transcripts gave rise to amplified TCR beta CDR3 regions. An initial round of RT-PCR targeting the TCR CDR3 relied on the HTBI primer set. TCRdb recomputed calls from the multiplex PCR reads with MiXCR, one row per CDR3 protein. The sample shows 400,000 to 500,000 distinct CDR3 sequences, around 15% of them seen only once.

The clonotype originates from a man in his late teens or twenties with Graves' ophthalmopathy. The sequencing input was blood. The V and J genes are TRBV7-9 and TRBJ2-5; TRBD1 aligns across 8 bases. CDR3 amino acids: CASSPGTGETQCF. In nucleotides, the CDR3 is TGTGCCAGCAGCCCAGGGACAGGAGAGACCCAGTGCTTC.